The 26 T cell receptor beta chains below all came from one sample that was sequenced in a study of response to subunit inactivated influenza vaccine. One entry per CDR3 protein, called by TCRdb with MiXCR from the RT-PCR reads. The sample holds roughly 540,000 distinct CDR3 sequences, around 25% seen once. Separately, the same data were catalogued under a study of T cells expressing NK-cell markers. That publication notes: TCR beta cDNA was generated via 5'RACE template switching incorporating UMIs.

The sequenced sample was CD4+ T cells sorted from PBMCs, obtained roughly 12 days after vaccination. The source is a middle-aged man who received an inactivated influenza vaccine.

V gene TRBV5-6 combines with J gene TRBJ2-2; 8 bases line up with TRBD2. The CDR3 runs to 16 residues. Germline V gene sequence: CDR1 SGHDT, CDR2 YYEEEE. J gave up 2 bases and V 1 base, and 4 bases lay outside the gene matches. The CDR3 protein is CASSLPSGSNTGELFF. The CDR3, as DNA: TGTGCCAGCAGCTTGCCCAGCGGGAGCAACACCGGGGAGCTGTTTTTT.

This clonotype turned up a few times. The chain carries TRBV7-3 and TRBJ2-2; D might be TRBD1 or TRBD2, each matching 5 bases. The CDR3 covers 14 residues. Trimming left V 4 bases short and J 4 bases short, with 10 bases between. Germline V gene sequence: CDR1 SGHTA, CDR2 FQGTGA. DNA for the CDR3: TGTGCCAGCAGCTCCACGAGGGGCACCGGGGAGCTGTTTTTT. Protein sequence: CASSSTRGTGELFF.

The chain recombines TRBV7-8 with TRBJ1-1; no definite D call. The CDR3 sequence is 13 residues long. The V gene's germline CDR1 is SGHVS and CDR2 FQNEAQ. The V end lost 2 bases, the J end lost 4 bases, and 8 bases lay between the germline ends. CDR3 region: CASSLRDLTEAFF. CDR3 in DNA: TGTGCCAGCAGCTTAAGAGACCTCACTGAAGCTTTCTTT.

V and J are TRBV11-2 and TRBJ2-3, with unresolved D. V was cut by 5 bases and J by 4 bases, with 19 bases left in between. This CDR3 is 16 amino acids long. The germline V gene has CDR1 SGHAT and CDR2 FQNNGV. CDR3 region: CASSPILGGIADTQYF. The CDR3 bases are TGTGCCAGCAGCCCGATCCTCGGCGGAATCGCAGATACGCAGTATTTT. Drawing the rest from reference TRBV11-2 and TRBJ2-3, the complete variable domain is EAGVAQSPRYKIIEKRQSVAFWCNPISGHATLYWYQQILGQGPKLLIQFQNNGVVDDSQLPKDRFSAERLKGVDSTLKIQPAKLEDSAVYLCASSPILGGIADTQYFGPGTRLTVL.

The genes are TRBV5-1 and TRBJ2-5, with D maybe TRBD1 (6 bases). Germline CDR1 reads SGHRS; CDR2 reads YFSETQ. The CDR3 contains 14 residues. V shed 7 bases and J shed 7 bases, with 20 bases lying between them. CDR3 bases: TGCGCCAGCGGAATACGAGGGGGAGTTGTGACCCAGTACTTC. This encodes CASGIRGGVVTQYF.

This clonotype has at least ten counts. The J gene is TRBJ2-2, the V gene TRBV12-3 or TRBV12-4, with D possibly called TRBD1 or TRBD2 (5 bases each). V was cut by 6 bases and J by 1 base, with 15 bases left in between. The CDR3 sequence is 16 residues long. Here the CDR3 reads CASRRGPSLNTGELFF. The DNA of the CDR3 is TGTGCCAGCAGACGGGGCCCGTCACTGAACACCGGGGAGCTGTTTTTT.

This clonotype occurred once. V is TRBV5-1 and J is TRBJ1-6; TRBD1 agrees at 9 bases. Germline-derived CDR1 and CDR2 are SGHRS and YFSETQ. V lost 0 bases to trimming and J lost 10 bases; unmatched junction nucleotides: 8. This CDR3 comprises 16 residues. CDR3 sequence: CASSLGTGDNESPLHF. The CDR3 DNA reads TGCGCCAGCAGCTTGGGGACAGGGGATAATGAGTCACCCCTCCACTTT.

The rearrangement uses TRBV20-1 and TRBJ2-2; D gene ambiguous. The V gene lost 5 bases and the J gene lost 7 bases, with 8 bases spanning the gap. Germline lookup yields CDR1 DFQATT and CDR2 SNEGSKA (reference sequence). CDR3 size: 11 residues. Written as DNA, the CDR3 is TGCAGTGCTCCCTCACACGGGGAGCTGTTTTTT. It codes for CSAPSHGELFF.

In its sample, this clonotype was seen a few times. The chain carries TRBV20-1 and TRBJ1-1; D not resolved. From germline, CDR1 is DFQATT and CDR2 SNEGSKA (reference sequence). The V and J ends lost 0 bases and 8 bases respectively, with 13 bases between them. This CDR3 is built from 13 residues. In DNA, the CDR3 is TGCAGTGCTAGAGATATGCAAGGAGGGGAAGCTTTCTTT. Its protein product is CSARDMQGGEAFF.

The rearrangement links TRBV20-1 to TRBJ2-3, with a possible D match to TRBD2 (6 bases). Trimming took 2 bases from V and 2 from J, leaving 17 bases between them. The germline V gene has CDR1 DFQATT and CDR2 SNEGSKA (reference sequence). The CDR3 contains 16 residues. The CDR3 DNA is TGCAGTGCTAGAACTCCGGCGGGGTACTCCACAGATACGCAGTATTTT. This encodes CSARTPAGYSTDTQYF.

This chain links TRBV7-3 with TRBJ2-3, with D hard to call. Germline CDR1 and CDR2: SGHTA and FQGTGA. V gave up 1 base and J gave up 5 bases, with 7 bases separating them. There are 13 residues in the CDR3. This CDR3 reads CASSLISKDTQYF. DNA for the CDR3: TGTGCCAGCAGCTTAATTTCGAAAGATACGCAGTATTTT.

The CDR3 loop reads CASSSVVGPYEQYF. The CDR3 region has the DNA TGTGCCAGCAGCTCGGTTGTGGGTCCCTACGAGCAGTACTTC. The chain recombines TRBV5-6 with TRBJ2-7; no reliable D call. Germline loops: CDR1 SGHDT, CDR2 YYEEEE. This CDR3 spans 14 amino acids. Trimming took off 3 bases at V and 2 bases at J, with 12 bases between the two ends.

As DNA, the CDR3 is TGTGCCAGCAGTACCACGACAGGATCTAGCACAGATACGCAGTATTTT. Encoded protein: CASSTTTGSSTDTQYF. This sequence joins TRBV27 and TRBJ2-3; D is possibly TRBD1 (6 bases). The CDR3 runs 16 residues. With 5 bases removed from V and 0 bases from J, the gap between germline ends came to 15 bases. CDR1 MNHEY and CDR2 SMNVEV come from the germline V gene (reference sequence).

This clonotype was observed a handful of times. This chain joins TRBV5-1 and TRBJ1-1, with TRBD1 as a possible D gene (5 bases). Germline V gene lookup returns CDR1 SGHRS and CDR2 YFSETQ. With 3 bases removed from V and 0 bases from J, the gap between germline ends came to 12 bases. The CDR3 length is 15 residues. CDR3 sequence: CASSYTGDMNTEAFF. The CDR3 nucleotides read TGCGCCAGCAGCTACACAGGCGACATGAACACTGAAGCTTTCTTT.

This clonotype was observed a few times. In DNA, the CDR3 is TGCGCCAGCAGCCTAGGACAGGGGGGGGCTGAGCAGTTCTTC. Its translation is CASSLGQGGAEQFF. The rearrangement joins TRBV5-1 to TRBJ2-1, with TRBD1 matching over 10 bases. Germline CDR1 reads SGHRS; CDR2 reads YFSETQ. The trim removed 4 bases at V and 9 bases at J, leaving 7 bases unmatched. CDR3 length: 14 amino acids.

This rearrangement joins TRBV24-1 to TRBJ2-1; 10 bases are a match to TRBD2. With 3 bases clipped from V and 6 bases from J, the junction kept 7 bases outside the gene matches. From germline, CDR1 is KGHDR and CDR2 SFDVKD. This CDR3 contains 16 residues. The CDR3 DNA follows: TGTGCCACCAGTGATGAAAGCGGGAGGGCCTCCAATGAGCAGTTCTTC. It yields the protein CATSDESGRASNEQFF.

This clonotype came up a few times. CDR3: CASCVDPLYNEQFF. The CDR3 nucleotides read TGTGCCAGCTGTGTCGACCCCCTGTACAATGAGCAGTTCTTC. The gene calls are TRBV6-1 and TRBJ2-1; D ambiguous. Looked up from germline, CDR1 is MNHNS and CDR2 is SASEGT. This CDR3 spans 14 amino acids. V lost 8 bases and J 4 bases, leaving 15 bases between the germline ends.

This clonotype turned up a few times. The CDR3 DNA is TGCAGCGTTCGACAGGCATTAAACGAGCAGTACTTC. This sequence encodes CSVRQALNEQYF. The V gene is TRBV29-1, the J gene TRBJ2-7, with a weak D call TRBD1 (6 bases). The V end lost 5 bases, the J end lost 5 bases, and 13 bases lay between the germline ends. The length of the CDR3 is 12 residues. Germline loops: CDR1 SQVTM, CDR2 ANQGSEA.

The chain carries TRBV6-1 and TRBJ2-7; 7 bases agree with TRBD1. The CDR3 is 14 amino acids. V was clipped by 6 bases and J by 2 bases; unmatched bases: 7. The germline V gene encodes CDR1 MNHNS and CDR2 SASEGT. The CDR3 coding sequence is TGTGCCAGCAGCAGGGGGTTCGGCACCTACGAGCAGTACTTC. Residues: CASSRGFGTYEQYF.

V gene TRBV7-2 combines with J gene TRBJ1-5; no definite D call. The germline V and J ends were trimmed by 4 bases and 0 bases, with 10 bases remaining between them. The CDR3 runs 15 residues. Germline V gives CDR1 SGHTA, CDR2 FQGNSA. Here the CDR3 reads CASSSAGNSNQPQHF. In DNA, the CDR3 is TGTGCCAGCAGCTCCGCAGGTAATAGCAATCAGCCCCAGCATTTT.

In its sample, this clonotype was seen a few times. The chain has TRBV12-3 or TRBV12-4 and TRBJ2-1, with D possibly matching TRBD1 (6 bases). V shed 6 bases and J shed 4 bases, with 10 bases lying between them. This CDR3 has 13 amino acids. CDR3 bases: TGTGCCAGCAGACGGACAGATTACAATGAGCAGTTCTTC. This sequence encodes CASRRTDYNEQFF.

The V and J genes are TRBV6-1 and TRBJ1-1; D is ambiguous. Germline V gene data show CDR1 as MNHNS and CDR2 as SASEGT. V was trimmed by 6 bases and J by 2 bases, leaving 13 bases between them. The length of the CDR3 is 14 residues. CDR3 loop: CASSFTDDNTEAFF. CDR3 coding DNA: TGTGCCAGCAGCTTCACAGACGATAACACTGAAGCTTTCTTT.

The chain recombines TRBV4-1 with TRBJ2-4, with D perhaps assigned TRBD1 or TRBD2 (5 bases each). V was pared by 2 bases and J by 0 bases, with 8 bases between. The CDR3 length is 15 residues. CDR1 and CDR2 from the germline V gene are MGHRA and YSYEKL. CDR3 nucleotides: TGCGCCAGCAGCCAACCGGGGACAGCCAAAAACATTCAGTACTTC. This gives the protein CASSQPGTAKNIQYF.

The rearrangement links TRBV25-1 to TRBJ2-3; 12 nucleotides agree with TRBD2. Germline CDR1 MGHDK, CDR2 SYGVNS. The CDR3 consists of 15 residues. V shed 4 bases, J shed 5 bases, and the junction held 4 bases outside the gene matches. This CDR3 reads CASSAASGRGDTQYF. In DNA, the CDR3 is TGTGCCAGCAGTGCGGCTAGCGGGAGGGGAGATACGCAGTATTTT. Complete variable domain (other parts from reference TRBV25-1 and TRBJ2-3): EADIYQTPRYLVIGTGKKITLECSQTMGHDKMYWYQQDPGMELHLIHYSYGVNSTEKGDLSSESTVSRIRTEHFPLTLESARPSHTSQYLCASSAASGRGDTQYFGPGTRLTVL.

This clonotype was detected only a few times. The genes are TRBV12-3 or TRBV12-4 and TRBJ2-7; 9 nucleotides match TRBD1. The CDR3 extends over 13 amino acids. The V segment lost 6 bases and the J segment 4 bases; nucleotides outside the gene matches: 4. As DNA, the CDR3 is TGTGCCAGCAGGCCTGGACAGGGGTACGAGCAGTACTTC. The encoded protein is CASRPGQGYEQYF.

This clonotype was counted between two and nine times. The V gene is TRBV28, the J gene TRBJ2-1; D is possibly TRBD2 (6 bases). The CDR3 covers 16 residues. V lost 5 bases and J 0 bases, leaving 14 bases between the germline ends. Germline CDR1 and CDR2: MDHEN and SYDVKM. The CDR3 is CASSGADGSSYNEQFF. CDR3 nucleotide sequence: TGTGCCAGCAGTGGGGCTGACGGGAGCTCCTACAATGAGCAGTTCTTC.